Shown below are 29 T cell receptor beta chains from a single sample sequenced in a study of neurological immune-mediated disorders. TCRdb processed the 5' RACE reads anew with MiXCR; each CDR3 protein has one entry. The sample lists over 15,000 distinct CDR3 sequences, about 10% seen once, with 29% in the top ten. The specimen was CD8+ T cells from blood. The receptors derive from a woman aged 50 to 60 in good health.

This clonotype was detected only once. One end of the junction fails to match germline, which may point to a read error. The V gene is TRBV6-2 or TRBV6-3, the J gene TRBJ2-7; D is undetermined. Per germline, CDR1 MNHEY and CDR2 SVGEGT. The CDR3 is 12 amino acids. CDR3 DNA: TGTGTCAGCAGCCTCCAACCCTACGAGCAGTACTTT. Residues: CVSSLQPYEQYF.

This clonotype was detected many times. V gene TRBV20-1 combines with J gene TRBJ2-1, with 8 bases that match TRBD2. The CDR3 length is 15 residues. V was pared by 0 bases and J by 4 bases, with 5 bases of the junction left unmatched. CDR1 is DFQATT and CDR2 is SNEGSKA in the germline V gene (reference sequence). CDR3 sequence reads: CSAREWTSSYNEQFF. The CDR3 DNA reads TGCAGTGCTAGAGAGTGGACTAGCAGTTACAATGAGCAGTTCTTC.

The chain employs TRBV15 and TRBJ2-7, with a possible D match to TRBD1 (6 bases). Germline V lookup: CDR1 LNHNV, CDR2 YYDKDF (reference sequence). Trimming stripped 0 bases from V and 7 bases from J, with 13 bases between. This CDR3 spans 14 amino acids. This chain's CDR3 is CATSRDLGQWEQYF. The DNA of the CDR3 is TGTGCCACCAGCAGAGATTTAGGACAGTGGGAGCAGTACTTC.

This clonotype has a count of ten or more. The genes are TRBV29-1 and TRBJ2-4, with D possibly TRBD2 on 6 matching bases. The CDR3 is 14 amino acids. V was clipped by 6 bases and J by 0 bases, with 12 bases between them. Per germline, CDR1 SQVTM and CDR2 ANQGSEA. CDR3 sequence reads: CSVQLARAKNIQYF. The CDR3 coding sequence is TGCAGCGTCCAGCTAGCGAGAGCCAAAAACATTCAGTACTTC.

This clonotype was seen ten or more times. In DNA form, the CDR3 reads TGTGCCAGCGGGCCAGGGGGCGGCAATCAGCCCCAGCATTTT. Translating gives CASGPGGGNQPQHF. The chain joins TRBV2 to TRBJ1-5; TRBD1 matches 8 bases. The CDR3 loop spans 14 amino acids. The germline gives CDR1 SNHLY, CDR2 FYNNEI. J gave up 2 bases and V 8 bases, and 5 bases lay outside the gene matches.

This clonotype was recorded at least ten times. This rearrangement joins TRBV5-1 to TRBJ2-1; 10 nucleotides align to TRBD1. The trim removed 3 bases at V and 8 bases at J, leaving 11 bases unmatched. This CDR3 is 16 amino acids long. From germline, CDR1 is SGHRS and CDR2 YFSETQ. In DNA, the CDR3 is TGCGCCAGCAGCTCAACCGGGACAGGGGTTTTCGATGAGCAGTTCTTC. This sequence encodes CASSSTGTGVFDEQFF.

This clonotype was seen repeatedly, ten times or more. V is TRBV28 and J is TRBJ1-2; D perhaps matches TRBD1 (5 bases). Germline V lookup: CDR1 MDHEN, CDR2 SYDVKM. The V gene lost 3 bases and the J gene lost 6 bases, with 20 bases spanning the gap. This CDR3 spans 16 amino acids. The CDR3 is CASSFRDSPPRDGYTF. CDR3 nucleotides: TGTGCCAGCAGTTTCAGAGACAGCCCCCCTCGCGATGGCTACACCTTC.

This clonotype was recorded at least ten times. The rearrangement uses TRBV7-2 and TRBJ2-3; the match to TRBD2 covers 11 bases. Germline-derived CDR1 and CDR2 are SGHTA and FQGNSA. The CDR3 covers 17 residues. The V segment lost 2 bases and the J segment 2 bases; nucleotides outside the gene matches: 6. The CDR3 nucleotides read TGTGCCAGCAGCTTACAACTAGCGGGAGTAGACACAGATACGCAGTATTTT. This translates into CASSLQLAGVDTDTQYF.

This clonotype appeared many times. CDR3 sequence reads: CASSSYNEKLFF. The DNA of the CDR3 is TGTGCCAGCAGTTCCTATAATGAAAAACTGTTTTTT. V gene TRBV27 combines with J gene TRBJ1-4; no reliable D call. V lost 4 bases to trimming and J lost 4 bases, with 4 bases between them. The CDR3 is made up of 12 amino acids. CDR1 is MNHEY and CDR2 is SMNVEV in the germline V gene (reference sequence). Together with reference TRBV27 and TRBJ1-4, the CDR3 gives the full variable domain: EAQVTQNPRYLITVTGKKLTVTCSQNMNHEYMSWYRQDPGLGLRQIYYSMNVEVTDKGDVPEGYKVSRKEKRNFPLILESPSPNQTSLYFCASSSYNEKLFFGSGTQLSVL.

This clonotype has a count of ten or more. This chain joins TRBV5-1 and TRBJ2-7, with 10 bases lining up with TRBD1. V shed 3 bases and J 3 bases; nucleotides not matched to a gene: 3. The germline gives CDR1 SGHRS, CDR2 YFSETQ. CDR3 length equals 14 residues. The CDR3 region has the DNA TGCGCCAGCAGCTCGGGGGACAGGGGCTACGAGCAGTACTTC. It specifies CASSSGDRGYEQYF.

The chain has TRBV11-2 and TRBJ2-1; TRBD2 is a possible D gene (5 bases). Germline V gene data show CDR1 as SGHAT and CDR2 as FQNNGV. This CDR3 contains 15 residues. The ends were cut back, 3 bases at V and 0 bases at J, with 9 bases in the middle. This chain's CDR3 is CASSFRDGSYNEQFF. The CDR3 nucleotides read TGTGCCAGCAGCTTCCGGGATGGCTCCTACAATGAGCAGTTCTTC.

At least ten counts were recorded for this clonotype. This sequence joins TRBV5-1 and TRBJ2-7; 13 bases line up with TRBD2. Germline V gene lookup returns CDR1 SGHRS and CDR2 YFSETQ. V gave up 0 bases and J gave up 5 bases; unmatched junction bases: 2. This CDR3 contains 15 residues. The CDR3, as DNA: TGCGCCAGCAGCTTGGGGACTAGCGGGAGCGACGAGCAGTACTTC. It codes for CASSLGTSGSDEQYF.

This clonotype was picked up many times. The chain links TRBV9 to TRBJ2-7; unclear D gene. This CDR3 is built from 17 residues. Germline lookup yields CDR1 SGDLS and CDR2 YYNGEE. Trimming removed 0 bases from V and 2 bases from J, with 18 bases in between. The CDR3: CASSVGRMNYLTYEQYF. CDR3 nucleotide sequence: TGTGCCAGCAGCGTAGGACGGATGAACTATCTTACCTACGAGCAGTACTTC.

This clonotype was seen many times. CDR3 DNA: TGTGCCAGCAGTGAACGACGGAACACTGAAGCTTTCTTT. Encoded protein: CASSERRNTEAFF. The V and J genes are TRBV25-1 and TRBJ1-1; no clear D. With 2 bases removed from V and 1 base from J, the gap between germline ends came to 5 bases. Per the germline V gene, CDR1 is MGHDK and CDR2 is SYGVNS. The CDR3 totals 13 residues.

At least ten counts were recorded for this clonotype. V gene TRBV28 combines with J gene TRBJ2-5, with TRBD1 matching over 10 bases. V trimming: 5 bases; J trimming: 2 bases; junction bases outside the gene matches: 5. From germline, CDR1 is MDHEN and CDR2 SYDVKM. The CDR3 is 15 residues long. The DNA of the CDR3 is TGTGCCAGCAGTCCCCGGGACAGGGGTCAAGAGACCCAGTACTTC. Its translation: CASSPRDRGQETQYF.

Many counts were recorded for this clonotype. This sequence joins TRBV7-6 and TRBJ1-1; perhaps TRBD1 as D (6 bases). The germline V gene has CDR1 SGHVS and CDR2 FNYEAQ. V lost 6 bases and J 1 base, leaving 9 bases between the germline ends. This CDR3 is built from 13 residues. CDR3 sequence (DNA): TGTGCCAGCAGGTCGACAGGGAACACTGAAGCTTTCTTT. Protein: CASRSTGNTEAFF.

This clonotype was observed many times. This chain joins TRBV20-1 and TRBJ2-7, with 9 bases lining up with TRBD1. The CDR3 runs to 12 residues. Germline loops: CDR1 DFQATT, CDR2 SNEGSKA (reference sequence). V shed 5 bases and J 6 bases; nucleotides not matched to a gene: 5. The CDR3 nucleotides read TGCAGTGCTTGGGGACAGGGCCGCGAGCAGTACTTC. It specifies CSAWGQGREQYF.

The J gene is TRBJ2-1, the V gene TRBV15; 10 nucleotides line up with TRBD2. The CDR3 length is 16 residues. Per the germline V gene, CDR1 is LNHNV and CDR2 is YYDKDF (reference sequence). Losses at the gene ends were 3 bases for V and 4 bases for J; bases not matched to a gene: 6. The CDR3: CATSSLAGDPYNEQFF. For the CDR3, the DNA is TGTGCCACCAGCAGCCTAGCGGGAGATCCTTACAATGAGCAGTTCTTC.

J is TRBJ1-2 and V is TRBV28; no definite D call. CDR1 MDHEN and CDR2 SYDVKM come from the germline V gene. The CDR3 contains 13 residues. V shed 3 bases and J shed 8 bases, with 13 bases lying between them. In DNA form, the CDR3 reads TGTGCCAGCAGTTTTCGGCTATCGGGGGGCTACACCTTC. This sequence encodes CASSFRLSGGYTF.

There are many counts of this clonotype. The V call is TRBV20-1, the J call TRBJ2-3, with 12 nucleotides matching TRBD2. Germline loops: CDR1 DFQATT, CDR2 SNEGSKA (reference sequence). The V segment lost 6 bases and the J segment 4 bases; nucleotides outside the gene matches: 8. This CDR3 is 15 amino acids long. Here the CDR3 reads CSALTSGRRPDTQYF. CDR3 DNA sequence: TGCAGTGCCCTGACTAGCGGGAGACGCCCAGATACGCAGTATTTT.

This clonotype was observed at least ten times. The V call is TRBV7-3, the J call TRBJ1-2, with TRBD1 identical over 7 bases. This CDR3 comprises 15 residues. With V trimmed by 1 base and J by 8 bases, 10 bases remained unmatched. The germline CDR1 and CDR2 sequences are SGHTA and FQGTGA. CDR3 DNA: TGTGCCAGCAGCTTAAGATCGACAGGGAGGGACGGCTACACCTTC. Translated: CASSLRSTGRDGYTF.

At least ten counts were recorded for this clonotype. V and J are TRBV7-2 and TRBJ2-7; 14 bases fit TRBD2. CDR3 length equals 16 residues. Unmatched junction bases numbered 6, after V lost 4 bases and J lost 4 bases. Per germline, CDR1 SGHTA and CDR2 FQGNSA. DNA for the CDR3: TGTGCCAGCAGCTATGGGACTAGCGGGAGCGGGTACGAGCAGTACTTC. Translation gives CASSYGTSGSGYEQYF.

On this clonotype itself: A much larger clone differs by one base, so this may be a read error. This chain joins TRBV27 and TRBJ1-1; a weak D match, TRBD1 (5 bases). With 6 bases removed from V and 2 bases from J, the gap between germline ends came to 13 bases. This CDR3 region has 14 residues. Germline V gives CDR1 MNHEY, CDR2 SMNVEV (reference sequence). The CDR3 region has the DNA TGTGCCAGCAGCCCCGGGACTTCCAACACTGAAGCTTTCTTT. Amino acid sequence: CASSPGTSNTEAFF.

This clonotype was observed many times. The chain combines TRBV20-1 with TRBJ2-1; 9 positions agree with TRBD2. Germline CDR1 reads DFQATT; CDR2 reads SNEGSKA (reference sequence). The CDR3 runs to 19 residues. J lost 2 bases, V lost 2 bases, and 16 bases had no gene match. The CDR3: CSARPMRPGSGGPYNEQFF. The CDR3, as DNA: TGCAGTGCTAGACCCATGCGCCCGGGTAGCGGGGGACCCTACAATGAGCAGTTCTTC.

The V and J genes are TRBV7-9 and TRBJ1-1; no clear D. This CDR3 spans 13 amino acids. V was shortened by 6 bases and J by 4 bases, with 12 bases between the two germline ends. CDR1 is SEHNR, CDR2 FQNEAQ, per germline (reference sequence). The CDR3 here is CASRAGSSTEAFF. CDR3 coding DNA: TGTGCCAGCAGAGCTGGCAGTAGCACTGAAGCTTTCTTT.

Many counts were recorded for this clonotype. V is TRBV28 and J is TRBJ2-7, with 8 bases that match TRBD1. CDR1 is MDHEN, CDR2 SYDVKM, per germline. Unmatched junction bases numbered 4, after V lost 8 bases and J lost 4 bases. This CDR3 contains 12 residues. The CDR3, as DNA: TGTGCCAGCGGTACAGGGGGATACGAGCAGTACTTC. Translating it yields CASGTGGYEQYF.

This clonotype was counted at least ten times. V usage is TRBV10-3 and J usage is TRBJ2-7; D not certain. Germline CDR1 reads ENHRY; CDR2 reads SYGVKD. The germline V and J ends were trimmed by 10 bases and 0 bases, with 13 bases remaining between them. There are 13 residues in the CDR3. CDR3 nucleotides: TGTGCCACGAGCCGGACGGACTCCTACGAGCAGTACTTC. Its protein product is CATSRTDSYEQYF.

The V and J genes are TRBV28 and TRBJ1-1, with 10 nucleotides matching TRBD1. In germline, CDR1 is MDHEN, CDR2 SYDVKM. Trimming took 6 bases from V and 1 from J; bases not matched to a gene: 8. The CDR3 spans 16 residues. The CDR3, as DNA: TGTGCCAGCAGGGATGGGACAGGGGCCACGAACACTGAAGCTTTCTTT. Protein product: CASRDGTGATNTEAFF. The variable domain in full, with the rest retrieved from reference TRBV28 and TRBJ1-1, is DVKVTQSSRYLVKRTGEKVFLECVQDMDHENMFWYRQDPGLGLRLIYFSYDVKMKEKGDIPEGYSVSREKKERFSLILESASTNQTSMYLCASRDGTGATNTEAFFGQGTRLTVV.

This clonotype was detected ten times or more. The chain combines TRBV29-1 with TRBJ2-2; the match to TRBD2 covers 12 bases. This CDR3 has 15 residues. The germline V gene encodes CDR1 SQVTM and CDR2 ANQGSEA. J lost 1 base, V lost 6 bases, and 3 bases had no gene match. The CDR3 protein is CSVVTSGGNTGELFF. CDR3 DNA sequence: TGCAGCGTGGTGACTAGCGGGGGGAACACCGGGGAGCTGTTTTTT.